The 14 T cell receptor beta chains in this list originate from one sample, sequenced in a study of cytomegalovirus exposure and HLA in healthy donors. In the PCR, 60 Vbeta and 13 Jbeta primers were used. Some clones are missing from TCRdb's copy, which holds only in-frame ones; the method was immunoSEQ multiplex PCR. The table lists roughly 100,000 clones, about three quarters of them singletons. Material for sequencing was PBMCs. The receptors here all came from a male donor in good health and CMV-seronegative.

The V and J genes are TRBV5-1 and TRBJ2-1, with D maybe TRBD2 (7 bases). V lost 0 bases, J lost 8 bases, and 12 bases lay in between. CDR1 is SGHRS, CDR2 YFSETQ, per germline. This CDR3 is 14 amino acids long. The CDR3 sequence is CASSLGSGGDEQFF. The CDR3, as DNA: TGCGCCAGCAGCTTGGGGTCGGGGGGCGATGAGCAGTTCTTC.

Comment on this clone: A junction end diverges from the germline sequence, so it may reflect a read error. This chain connects TRBV7-6 to TRBJ2-1; 7 nucleotides match TRBD2. The CDR3 totals 12 residues. Germline CDR1 is SGHVS and CDR2 is FNYEAQ. The CDR3 sequence is CAGSATGGEQFF. Here the CDR3 DNA reads TGTGCCGGCAGCGCAACGGGGGGTGAGCAGTTCTTC. The whole variable domain, filled in from reference TRBV7-6 and TRBJ2-1, reads GAGVSQSPRYKVTKRGQDVALRCDPISGHVSLYWYRQALGQGPEFLTYFNYEAQQDKSGLPNDRFSAERPEGSISTLTIQRTEQRDSAMYRCAGSATGGEQFFGPGTRLTVL.

The J gene is TRBJ1-2, the V gene TRBV11-2, with a possible D match to TRBD1 (5 bases). In germline, CDR1 is SGHAT, CDR2 FQNNGV. There are 13 residues in the CDR3. The V and J ends lost 4 bases and 4 bases respectively, with 10 bases between them. The CDR3 here is CASSSTGAYGYTF. In DNA form, the CDR3 reads TGTGCCAGCAGCTCCACTGGGGCCTATGGCTACACCTTC.

The chain is built from TRBV10-1 and TRBJ1-4, with D uncertain. The germline CDR1 and CDR2 sequences are WNHNN and SYGVQD (reference sequence). The V end lost 4 bases, the J end lost 3 bases, and 21 bases lay between the germline ends. This CDR3 is built from 18 residues. CDR3 amino acids: CASSAPHSVDTSNEKLFF. CDR3 coding DNA: TGCGCCAGCAGTGCGCCACACAGTGTTGACACATCTAATGAAAAACTGTTTTTT.

The chain couples TRBV19 to TRBJ1-5; D gene ambiguous. CDR3 size: 15 residues. Trimming shortened V by 10 bases and J by 0 bases, and 16 bases separated the two germline ends. Germline V gene lookup returns CDR1 LNHDA and CDR2 SQIVND (reference sequence). The CDR3 DNA is TGTGCCACTAAATTCACAGCTAATAGCAATCAGCCCCAGCATTTT. This gives the protein CATKFTANSNQPQHF.

This clone has just one count. V and J are TRBV19 and TRBJ2-2; 10 bases line up with TRBD1. Trimming took 5 bases from V and 6 from J; bases not matched to a gene: 9. The CDR3 consists of 16 residues. Germline V lookup: CDR1 LNHDA, CDR2 SQIVND (reference sequence). The CDR3 DNA reads TGTGCCAGTAGTCCGCGACAGGGGGCGTTCGCCGGGGAGCTGTTTTTT. Residues: CASSPRQGAFAGELFF.

This chain joins TRBV6-1 and TRBJ2-5, with 12 bases aligning to TRBD2. Germline assignment: CDR1 MNHNS and CDR2 SASEGT. Losses at the gene ends were 5 bases for V and 4 bases for J; bases not matched to a gene: 2. The CDR3 spans 14 residues. CDR3 protein: CASSPLAGGETQYF. CDR3 DNA: TGTGCCAGCAGTCCACTAGCGGGAGGAGAGACCCAGTACTTC.

The chain is built from TRBV19 and TRBJ2-1, with 10 bases lining up with TRBD2. CDR1 is LNHDA, CDR2 SQIVND, per germline (reference sequence). The CDR3 extends over 14 amino acids. V was pared by 5 bases and J by 6 bases, with 4 bases of the junction left unmatched. CDR3 region: CASSLLAGFNEQFF. CDR3 in DNA: TGTGCCAGTAGTCTACTAGCGGGGTTCAATGAGCAGTTCTTC.

The V and J genes are TRBV19 and TRBJ1-2, with D possibly TRBD1 on 6 matching bases. This CDR3 has 13 amino acids. In germline, CDR1 is LNHDA, CDR2 SQIVND (reference sequence). Trimming removed 5 bases at V and 4 bases at J, with 11 bases between. In nucleotides, the CDR3 is TGTGCCAGTAGTCGTGCACAGGGCTATGGCTACACCTTC. Its protein product is CASSRAQGYGYTF.

The chain is built from TRBV7-9 and TRBJ2-1; 12 bases align to TRBD2. The CDR3 length is 15 residues. Germline assignment: CDR1 SEHNR and CDR2 FQNEAQ (reference sequence). V was clipped by 5 bases and J by 6 bases; unmatched bases: 5. CDR3 protein: CASSRLAGESNEQFF. The DNA for the CDR3 is TGTGCCAGCAGCCGACTAGCGGGAGAATCCAATGAGCAGTTCTTC.

This clone was seen once. CDR3 amino acids: CASSTGQGTDTQYF. The CDR3 DNA follows: TGTGCCAGTAGTACGGGACAGGGCACAGATACGCAGTATTTT. The chain links TRBV19 to TRBJ2-3, with 8 bases fitting TRBD1. The CDR3 spans 14 residues. CDR1 and CDR2 (germline): LNHDA, SQIVND (reference sequence). Germline trimming cut 4 bases from V and 1 base from J; bases unmatched to any gene: 1.

The J gene is TRBJ1-2, the V gene TRBV27; D ambiguous. CDR3 length: 13 amino acids. CDR1 and CDR2 (germline): MNHEY, SMNVEV (reference sequence). V was pared by 5 bases and J by 7 bases, with 14 bases between. CDR3 sequence: CASSPVEGAGYTF. The CDR3, as DNA: TGTGCCAGCAGTCCGGTGGAGGGAGCTGGCTACACCTTC.

This clone showed up just once. The chain employs TRBV12-5 and TRBJ2-7, with 8 bases lining up with TRBD2. There are 16 residues in the CDR3. The ends lost 6 bases at V and 2 bases at J; junction bases unmatched: 12. Germline CDR1 is LGHNT and CDR2 is FRNRAP. The CDR3 DNA sequence: TGTGCTAGTGGGAACGGGCTAGCGGGCCTTACCTACGAGCAGTACTTC. Translating it yields CASGNGLAGLTYEQYF.

The chain couples TRBV30 to TRBJ1-1; D not certain. V shed 3 bases and J shed 2 bases, with 10 bases lying between them. Germline V lookup: CDR1 GTSNPN, CDR2 SVGIG (reference sequence). The CDR3 is 13 amino acids. The CDR3: CAWSETPNTEAFF. The CDR3, as DNA: TGTGCCTGGAGCGAGACACCCAACACTGAAGCTTTCTTT.